The 2 T cell receptor beta chains below come from one sample, sequenced in a study of T cell responses to AZD1222 COVID-19 vaccine. Libraries were prepared by immunoSEQ multiplex PCR; TCRdb keeps only in-frame clonotypes and omits some of them. The table lists tens of thousands of clones, more than 85% of them singletons. The sample in question was peripheral blood, obtained 28 days after the second AZD1222 dose. The receptors derive from an adult who received the AZD1222 COVID-19 vaccine.

The chain joins TRBV5-1 to TRBJ2-1, with 7 nucleotides matching TRBD2. V was clipped by 3 bases and J by 6 bases; unmatched bases: 12. The CDR3 has 16 residues. Germline-derived CDR1 and CDR2 are SGHRS and YFSETQ. The CDR3 DNA is TGCGCCAGCAGCTCTCCGACTAGCTTAAGTGCCAATGAGCAGTTCTTC. Residues: CASSSPTSLSANEQFF. Using reference TRBV5-1 and TRBJ2-1 for the parts outside the CDR3, the full variable domain is KAGVTQTPRYLIKTRGQQVTLSCSPISGHRSVSWYQQTPGQGLQFLFEYFSETQRNKGNFPGRFSGRQFSNSRSEMNVSTLELGDSALYLCASSSPTSLSANEQFFGPGTRLTVL.

This clone was seen a single time. The chain combines TRBV3-1 (or the pseudogene TRBV3-2) with TRBJ2-2, with D maybe TRBD2 (6 bases). From germline, CDR1 is LGHDT and CDR2 YNNKEL (reference sequence). The CDR3 has 16 residues. V was shortened by 2 bases and J by 5 bases, with 15 bases between the two germline ends. The DNA of the CDR3 is TGTGCCAGCAGCCAAAGGAGGGCGAGGACTACCGGGGAGCTGTTTTTT. This gives the protein CASSQRRARTTGELFF.